Listed below are T cell receptor beta chains from one sample, sequenced in a study of technical replicates of blood from several donors. Only in-frame clones appear in the TCRdb table, and some are missing; sequencing was by immunoSEQ multiplex PCR. The sample has about 100,000 clones; approximately 95% are singletons. The material sequenced was T cells isolated from PBMCs. Receptors originate from a human donor in good health. CDR3s include the opening cysteine and the closing phenylalanine or tryptophan. The D gene is left open where the match is weak. Size tells how often a clone was seen (once, few, many) or the class of an expanded clone, and some rows leave it out.

len	v_gene	abundance	j_gene	d_gene	CDR3aa	CDR3nt
15	TRBV4-3	NA	TRBJ2-5	NA	CASSQVVGGQETQYF	TGCGCCAGCAGCCAAGTCGTCGGCGGTCAAGAGACCCAGTACTTC
13	TRBV5-6	NA	TRBJ1-1	TRBD1	CASNWDRGTEAFF	TGTGCCAGCAATTGGGACAGGGGCACTGAAGCTTTCTTT
16	TRBV28	NA	TRBJ1-4	TRBD1	CASGRDRGLFNEKLFF	TGTGCCAGCGGCCGGGACAGGGGTCTATTTAATGAAAAACTGTTTTTT
18	TRBV4-2	NA	TRBJ2-5	TRBD2	CASSQDGGSGRVTETQYF	TGTGCCAGCAGCCAAGATGGCGGTAGCGGGAGGGTTACGGAGACCCAGTACTTC
14	TRBV19	NA	TRBJ1-4	TRBD1	CASSLTGMNEKLFF	TGTGCCAGTAGTTTGACAGGGATGAATGAAAAACTGTTTTTT
19	TRBV6-1	NA	TRBJ1-5	NA	CASSELTGFPQEWSQPQHF	TGTGCCAGCAGTGAATTAACAGGTTTTCCCCAGGAATGGAGTCAGCCCCAGCATTTT
14	TRBV28	once	TRBJ2-7	NA	CASSLGTKPYEQYF	TGTGCCAGCAGTTTAGGGACAAAGCCCTACGAGCAGTACTTC
17	TRBV11-3	NA	TRBJ2-1	TRBD2	CASSLGVGTTPYNEQFF	TGTGCCAGCAGCTTAGGAGTCGGGACTACGCCCTACAATGAGCAGTTCTTC
16	TRBV13	NA	TRBJ2-6	NA	CASSFRSSSGANVLTF	TGTGCCAGCAGCTTTAGGTCTAGCTCTGGGGCCAACGTCCTGACTTTC
14	TRBV2	NA	TRBJ2-2	NA	CASSDWAYTGELFF	TGTGCCAGCAGTGATTGGGCCTACACCGGGGAGCTGTTTTTT